This T cell receptor (beta chain) is from a study of PD-L1 blockade in urothelial cancer. Time point specified: peripheral blood 6 weeks after treatment start. Germline V CDR1 and CDR2: MNHEY, SVGAGI. This CDR3 has 15 residues. The germline V and J ends were trimmed by 6 bases and 0 bases, with 14 bases remaining between them. Here immunoSEQ multiplex PCR was the method, and the copy in TCRdb shows in-frame clones only, minus some. The sample holds fewer than 85,000 clones, about 88% seen once. The chain links TRBV6-5 to TRBJ1-2; a weak D match, TRBD1 (6 bases). The sequencing used PBMCs, collected around atezolizumab (anti-PD-L1) treatment. This sequence was found in a man in his 60s with urothelial cancer. The CDR3 spells CASRKGTLSNYGYTF. In DNA, the CDR3 is TGTGCCAGCAGGAAAGGGACACTTTCTAACTATGGCTACACCTTC.